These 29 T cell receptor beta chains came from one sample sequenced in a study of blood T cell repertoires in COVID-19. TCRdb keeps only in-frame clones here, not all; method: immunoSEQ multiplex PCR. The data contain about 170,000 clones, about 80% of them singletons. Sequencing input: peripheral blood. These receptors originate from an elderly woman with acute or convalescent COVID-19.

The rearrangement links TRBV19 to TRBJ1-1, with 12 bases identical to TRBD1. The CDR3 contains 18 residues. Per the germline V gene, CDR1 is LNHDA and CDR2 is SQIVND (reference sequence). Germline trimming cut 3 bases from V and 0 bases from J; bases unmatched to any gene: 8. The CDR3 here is CASSIGTGGSRVNTEAFF. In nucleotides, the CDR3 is TGTGCCAGTAGTATCGGGACAGGGGGCTCTAGGGTGAACACTGAAGCTTTCTTT.

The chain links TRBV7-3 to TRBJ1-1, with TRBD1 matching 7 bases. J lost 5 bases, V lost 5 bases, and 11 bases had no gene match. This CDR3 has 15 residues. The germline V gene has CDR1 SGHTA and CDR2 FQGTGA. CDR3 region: CASSENPSGGTEAFF. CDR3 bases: TGTGCCAGCAGCGAAAACCCTTCAGGGGGGACTGAAGCTTTCTTT.

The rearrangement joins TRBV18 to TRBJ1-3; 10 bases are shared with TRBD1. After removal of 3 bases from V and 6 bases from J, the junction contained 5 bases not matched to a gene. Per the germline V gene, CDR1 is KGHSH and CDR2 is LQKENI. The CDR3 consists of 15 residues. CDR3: CASSPTGQGENTIYF. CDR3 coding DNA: TGTGCCAGCTCACCGACCGGACAGGGGGAAAACACCATATATTTT. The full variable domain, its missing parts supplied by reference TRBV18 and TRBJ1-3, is NAGVMQNPRHLVRRRGQEARLRCSPMKGHSHVYWYRQLPEEGLKFMVYLQKENIIDESGMPKERFSAEFPKEGPSILRIQQVVRGDSAAYFCASSPTGQGENTIYFGEGSWLTVV.

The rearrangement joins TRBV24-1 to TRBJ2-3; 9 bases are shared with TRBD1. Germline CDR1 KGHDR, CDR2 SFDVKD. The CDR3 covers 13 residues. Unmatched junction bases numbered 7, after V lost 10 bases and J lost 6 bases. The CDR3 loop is CATGDRVLDTQYF. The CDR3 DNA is TGTGCCACAGGGGACAGGGTGTTGGATACGCAGTATTTT.

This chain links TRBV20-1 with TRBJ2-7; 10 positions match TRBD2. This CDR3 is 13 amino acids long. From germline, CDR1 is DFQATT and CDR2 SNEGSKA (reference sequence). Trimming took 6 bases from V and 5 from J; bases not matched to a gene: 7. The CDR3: CSASRLAGDEQYF. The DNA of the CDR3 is TGCAGTGCCAGTAGGCTAGCGGGAGACGAGCAGTACTTC.

The CDR3 nucleotides read TGCGCCAGCAGCTCTGTACAGGGAAACACCGGGGAGCTGTTTTTT. Protein: CASSSVQGNTGELFF. The chain couples TRBV5-1 to TRBJ2-2, with a tentative D call TRBD1 (6 bases). The CDR3 covers 15 residues. The V gene lost 3 bases and the J gene lost 2 bases, with 11 bases spanning the gap. Germline loops: CDR1 SGHRS, CDR2 YFSETQ.

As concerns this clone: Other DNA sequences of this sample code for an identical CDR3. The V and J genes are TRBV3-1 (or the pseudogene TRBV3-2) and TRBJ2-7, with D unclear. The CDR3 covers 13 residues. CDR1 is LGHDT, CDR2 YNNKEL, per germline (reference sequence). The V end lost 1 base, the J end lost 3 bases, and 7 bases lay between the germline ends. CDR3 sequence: CASSQGSGYEQYF. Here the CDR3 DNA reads TGTGCCAGCAGCCAAGGTTCGGGCTACGAGCAGTACTTC.

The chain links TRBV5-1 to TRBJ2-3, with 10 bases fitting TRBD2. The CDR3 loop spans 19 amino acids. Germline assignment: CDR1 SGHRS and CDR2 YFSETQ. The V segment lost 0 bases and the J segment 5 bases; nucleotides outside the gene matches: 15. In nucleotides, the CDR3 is TGCGCCAGCAGCTTGGTTAGCGGGGGGCCCGGGGGCGTCGGAGATACGCAGTATTTT. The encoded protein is CASSLVSGGPGGVGDTQYF.

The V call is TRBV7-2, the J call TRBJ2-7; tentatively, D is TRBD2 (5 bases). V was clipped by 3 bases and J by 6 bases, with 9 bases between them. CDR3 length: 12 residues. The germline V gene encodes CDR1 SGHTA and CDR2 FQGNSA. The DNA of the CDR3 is TGTGCCAGCAGCTTTAGCGTAGCCGAGCAGTACTTC. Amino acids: CASSFSVAEQYF. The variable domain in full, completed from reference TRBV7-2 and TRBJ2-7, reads GAGVSQSPSNKVTEKGKDVELRCDPISGHTALYWYRQSLGQGLEFLIYFQGNSAPDKSGLPSDRFSAERTGGSVSTLTIQRTQQEDSAVYLCASSFSVAEQYFGPGTRLTVT.

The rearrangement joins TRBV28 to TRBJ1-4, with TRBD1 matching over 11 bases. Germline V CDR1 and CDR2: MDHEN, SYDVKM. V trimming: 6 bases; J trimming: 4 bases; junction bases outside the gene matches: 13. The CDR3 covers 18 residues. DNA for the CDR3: TGTGCCAGCAGGACCATACGGGACAGGGGGACCCATAATGAAAAACTGTTTTTT. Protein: CASRTIRDRGTHNEKLFF.

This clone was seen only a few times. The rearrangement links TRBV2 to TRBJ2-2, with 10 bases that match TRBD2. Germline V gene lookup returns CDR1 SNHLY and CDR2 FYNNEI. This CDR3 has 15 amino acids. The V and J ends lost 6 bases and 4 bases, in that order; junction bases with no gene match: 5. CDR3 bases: TGTGCCAGCAGCGAGAGGACTAGCGGCACCGGGGAGCTGTTTTTT. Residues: CASSERTSGTGELFF.

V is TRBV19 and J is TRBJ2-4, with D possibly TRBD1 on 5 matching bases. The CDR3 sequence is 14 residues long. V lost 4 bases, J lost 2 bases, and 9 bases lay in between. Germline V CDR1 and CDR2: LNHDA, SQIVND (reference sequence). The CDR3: CASSTQGTKNIQYF. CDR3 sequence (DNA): TGTGCCAGTAGTACTCAGGGTACCAAAAACATTCAGTACTTC. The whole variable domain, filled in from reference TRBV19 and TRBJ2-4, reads DGGITQSPKYLFRKEGQNVTLSCEQNLNHDAMYWYRQDPGQGLRLIYYSQIVNDFQKGDIAEGYSVSREKKESFPLTVTSAQKNPTAFYLCASSTQGTKNIQYFGAGTRLSVL.

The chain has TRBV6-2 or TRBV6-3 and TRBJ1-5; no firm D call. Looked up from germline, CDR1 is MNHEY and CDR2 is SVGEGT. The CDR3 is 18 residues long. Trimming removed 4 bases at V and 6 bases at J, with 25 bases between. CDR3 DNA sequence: TGTGCCAGCAGTTCAAACCTTCTACGGGTAGAGGGAGGTCAGCCCCAGCATTTT. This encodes CASSSNLLRVEGGQPQHF.

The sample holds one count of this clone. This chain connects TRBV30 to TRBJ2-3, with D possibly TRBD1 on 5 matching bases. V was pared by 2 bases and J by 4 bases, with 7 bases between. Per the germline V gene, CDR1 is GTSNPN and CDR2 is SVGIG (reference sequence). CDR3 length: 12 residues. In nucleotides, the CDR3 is TGTGCCTGGAGTTCAGGGCCAGATACGCAGTATTTT. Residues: CAWSSGPDTQYF.

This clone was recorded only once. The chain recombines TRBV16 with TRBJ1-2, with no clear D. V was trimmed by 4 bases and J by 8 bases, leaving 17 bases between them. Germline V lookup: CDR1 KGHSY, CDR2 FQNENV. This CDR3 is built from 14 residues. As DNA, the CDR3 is TGTGCCAGCAGCCCAGGTCGTGGAAAGCCCGGCTACACCTTC. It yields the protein CASSPGRGKPGYTF.

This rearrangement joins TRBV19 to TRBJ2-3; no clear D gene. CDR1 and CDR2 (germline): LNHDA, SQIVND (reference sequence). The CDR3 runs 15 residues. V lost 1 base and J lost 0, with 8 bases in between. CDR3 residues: CASSIGLESTDTQYF. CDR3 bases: TGTGCCAGTAGTATAGGACTCGAGAGCACAGATACGCAGTATTTT.

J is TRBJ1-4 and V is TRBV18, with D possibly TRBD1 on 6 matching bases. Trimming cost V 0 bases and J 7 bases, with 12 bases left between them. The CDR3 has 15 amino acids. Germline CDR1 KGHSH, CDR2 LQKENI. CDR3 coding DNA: TGTGCCAGCTCACCACCGGGCAGGGGTAGTGAAAAACTGTTTTTT. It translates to CASSPPGRGSEKLFF.

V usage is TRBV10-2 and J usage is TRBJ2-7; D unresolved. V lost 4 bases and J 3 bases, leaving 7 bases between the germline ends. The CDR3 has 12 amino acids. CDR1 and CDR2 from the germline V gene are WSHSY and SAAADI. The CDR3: CASSGLLYEQYF. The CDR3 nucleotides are TGCGCCAGCAGTGGTTTACTCTACGAGCAGTACTTC.

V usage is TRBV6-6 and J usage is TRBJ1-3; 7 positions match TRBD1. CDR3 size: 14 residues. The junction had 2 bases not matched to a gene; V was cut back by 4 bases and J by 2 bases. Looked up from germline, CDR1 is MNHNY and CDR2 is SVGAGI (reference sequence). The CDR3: CASSSGQAGNTIYF. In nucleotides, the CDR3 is TGTGCCAGCAGTTCCGGACAGGCTGGAAACACCATATATTTT.

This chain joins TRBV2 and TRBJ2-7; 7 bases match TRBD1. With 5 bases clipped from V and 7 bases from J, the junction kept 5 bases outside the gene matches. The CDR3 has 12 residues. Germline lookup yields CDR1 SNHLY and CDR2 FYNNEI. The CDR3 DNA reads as TGTGCCAGCAGTACAGGGGTAGCGGAGCAGTACTTC. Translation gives CASSTGVAEQYF.

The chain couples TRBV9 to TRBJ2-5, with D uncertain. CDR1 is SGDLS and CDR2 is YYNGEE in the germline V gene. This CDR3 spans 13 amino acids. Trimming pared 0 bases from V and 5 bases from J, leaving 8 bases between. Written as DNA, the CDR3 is TGTGCCAGCAGCGTAGTGAGTAGTGAGACCCAGTACTTC. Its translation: CASSVVSSETQYF.

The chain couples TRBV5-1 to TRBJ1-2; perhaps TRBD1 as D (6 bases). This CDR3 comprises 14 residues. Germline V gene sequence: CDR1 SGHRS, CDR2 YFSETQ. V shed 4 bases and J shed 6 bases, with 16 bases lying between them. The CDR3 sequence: CASSPQRGRDGYTF. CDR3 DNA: TGCGCCAGCAGCCCCCAAAGGGGGAGGGATGGCTACACCTTC.

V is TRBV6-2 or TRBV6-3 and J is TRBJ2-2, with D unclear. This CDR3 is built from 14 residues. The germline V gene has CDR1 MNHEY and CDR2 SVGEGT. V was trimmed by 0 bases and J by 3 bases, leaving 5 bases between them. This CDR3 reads CASSYSRDTGELFF. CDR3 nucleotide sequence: TGTGCCAGCAGTTACTCGAGAGACACCGGGGAGCTGTTTTTT.

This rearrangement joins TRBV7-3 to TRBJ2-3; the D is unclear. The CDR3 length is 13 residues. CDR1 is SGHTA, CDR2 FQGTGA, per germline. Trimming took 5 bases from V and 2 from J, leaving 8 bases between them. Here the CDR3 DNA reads TGTGCCAGCAGCCTAGGAACCACAGATACGCAGTATTTT. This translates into CASSLGTTDTQYF. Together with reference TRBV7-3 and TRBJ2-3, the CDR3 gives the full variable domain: GAGVSQTPSNKVTEKGKYVELRCDPISGHTALYWYRQSLGQGPEFLIYFQGTGAADDSGLPNDRFFAVRPEGSVSTLKIQRTERGDSAVYLCASSLGTTDTQYFGPGTRLTVL.

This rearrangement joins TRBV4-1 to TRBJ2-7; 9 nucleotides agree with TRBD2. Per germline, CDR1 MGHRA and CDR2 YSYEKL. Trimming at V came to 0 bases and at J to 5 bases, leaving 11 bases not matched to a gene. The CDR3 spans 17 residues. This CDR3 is CASSQDGAGGPLDEQYF. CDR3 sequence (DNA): TGCGCCAGCAGCCAAGATGGTGCGGGAGGGCCTTTGGACGAGCAGTACTTC.

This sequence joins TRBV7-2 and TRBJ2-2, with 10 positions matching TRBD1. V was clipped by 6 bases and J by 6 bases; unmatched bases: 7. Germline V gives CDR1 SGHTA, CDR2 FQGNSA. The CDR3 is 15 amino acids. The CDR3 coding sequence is TGTGCCAGCAGACGGACAGGGGGATTTTCCGGGGAGCTGTTTTTT. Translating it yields CASRRTGGFSGELFF. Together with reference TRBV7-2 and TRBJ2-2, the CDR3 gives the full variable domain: GAGVSQSPSNKVTEKGKDVELRCDPISGHTALYWYRQSLGQGLEFLIYFQGNSAPDKSGLPSDRFSAERTGGSVSTLTIQRTQQEDSAVYLCASRRTGGFSGELFFGEGSRLTVL.

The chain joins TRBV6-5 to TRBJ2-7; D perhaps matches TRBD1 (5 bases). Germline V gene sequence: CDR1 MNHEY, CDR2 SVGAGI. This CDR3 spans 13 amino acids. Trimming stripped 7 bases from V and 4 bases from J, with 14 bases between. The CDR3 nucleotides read TGTGCCAGCACCTCCGGGCAGGGTTACGAGCAGTACTTC. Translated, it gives CASTSGQGYEQYF.

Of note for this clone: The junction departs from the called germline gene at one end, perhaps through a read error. As DNA, the CDR3 is TGTGCCAGCAGCTATAGAGGAGGCGCTTCCTACGAACAGTACTTC. The encoded protein is CASSYRGGASYEQYF. This sequence joins TRBV7-2 and TRBJ2-7, with TRBD2 as a possible D gene (5 bases). The length of the CDR3 is 15 residues. Germline-derived CDR1 and CDR2 are SGHTA and FQGNSA. The whole variable domain, filled in from reference TRBV7-2 and TRBJ2-7, reads GAGVSQSPSNKVTEKGKDVELRCDPISGHTALYWYRQSLGQGLEFLIYFQGNSAPDKSGLPSDRFSAERTGGSVSTLTIQRTQQEDSAVYLCASSYRGGASYEQYFGPGTRLTVT.

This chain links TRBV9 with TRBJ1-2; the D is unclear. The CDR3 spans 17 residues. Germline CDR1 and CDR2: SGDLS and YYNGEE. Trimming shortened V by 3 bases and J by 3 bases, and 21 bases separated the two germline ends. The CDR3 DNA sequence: TGTGCCAGCAGCGGATTGAGAAGGGTCCCCGGGGACTATGGCTACACCTTC. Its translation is CASSGLRRVPGDYGYTF.